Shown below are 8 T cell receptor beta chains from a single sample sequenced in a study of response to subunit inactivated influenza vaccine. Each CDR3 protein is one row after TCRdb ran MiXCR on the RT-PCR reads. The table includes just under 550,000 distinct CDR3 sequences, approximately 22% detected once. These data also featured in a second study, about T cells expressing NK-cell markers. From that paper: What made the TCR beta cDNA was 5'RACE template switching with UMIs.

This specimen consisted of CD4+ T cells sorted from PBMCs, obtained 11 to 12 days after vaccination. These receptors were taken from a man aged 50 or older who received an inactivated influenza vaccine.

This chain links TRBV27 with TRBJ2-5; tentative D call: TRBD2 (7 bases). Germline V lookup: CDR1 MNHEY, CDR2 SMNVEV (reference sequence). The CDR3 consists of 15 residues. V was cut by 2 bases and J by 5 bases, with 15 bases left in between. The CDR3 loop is CASSLSRGAGETQYF. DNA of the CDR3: TGTGCCAGCAGTTTAAGTCGGGGGGCCGGGGAGACCCAGTACTTC.

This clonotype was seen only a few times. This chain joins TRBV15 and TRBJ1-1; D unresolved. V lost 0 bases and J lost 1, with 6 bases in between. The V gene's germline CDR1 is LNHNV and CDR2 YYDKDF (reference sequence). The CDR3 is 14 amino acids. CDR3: CATSRDLANTEAFF. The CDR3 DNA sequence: TGTGCCACCAGCAGAGATTTGGCGAACACTGAAGCTTTCTTT.

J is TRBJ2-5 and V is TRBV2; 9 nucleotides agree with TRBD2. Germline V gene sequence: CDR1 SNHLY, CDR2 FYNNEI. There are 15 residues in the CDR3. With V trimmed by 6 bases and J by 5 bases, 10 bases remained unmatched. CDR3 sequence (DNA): TGTGCCAGCAGATATAGCGGGAGTCGATTTGAGACCCAGTACTTC. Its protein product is CASRYSGSRFETQYF.

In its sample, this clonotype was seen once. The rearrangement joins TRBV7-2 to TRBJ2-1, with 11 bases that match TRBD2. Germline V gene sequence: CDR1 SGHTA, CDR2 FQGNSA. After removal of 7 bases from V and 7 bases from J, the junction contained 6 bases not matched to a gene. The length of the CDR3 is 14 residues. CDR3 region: CASTTGTSGNEQFF. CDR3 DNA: TGTGCCAGCACTACTGGGACTAGCGGTAATGAGCAGTTCTTC.

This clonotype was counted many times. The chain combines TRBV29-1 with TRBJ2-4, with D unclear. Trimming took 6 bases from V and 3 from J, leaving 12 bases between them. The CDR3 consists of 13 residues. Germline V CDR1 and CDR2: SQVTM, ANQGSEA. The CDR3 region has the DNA TGCAGCGTGGGTGACTCAGTCAAAAACATTCAGTACTTC. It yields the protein CSVGDSVKNIQYF.

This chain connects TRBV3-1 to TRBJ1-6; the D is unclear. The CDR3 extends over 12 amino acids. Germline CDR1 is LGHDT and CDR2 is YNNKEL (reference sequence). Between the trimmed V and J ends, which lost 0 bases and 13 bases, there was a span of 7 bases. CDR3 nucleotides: TGTGCCAGCAGCCAAGAGAACTACCCCCTCCACTTT. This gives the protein CASSQENYPLHF. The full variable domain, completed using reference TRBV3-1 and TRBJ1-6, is DTAVSQTPKYLVTQMGNDKSIKCEQNLGHDTMYWYKQDSKKFLKIMFSYNNKELIINETVPNRFSPKSPDKAHLNLHINSLELGDSAVYFCASSQENYPLHFGNGTRLTVT.

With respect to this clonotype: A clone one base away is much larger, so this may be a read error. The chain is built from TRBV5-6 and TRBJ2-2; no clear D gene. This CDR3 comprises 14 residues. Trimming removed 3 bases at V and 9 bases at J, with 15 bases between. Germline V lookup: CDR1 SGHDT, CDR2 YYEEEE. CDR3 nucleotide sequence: TGTGCCAGCAGCTCCCTAAGTGGACCCAGGGAGCTGTTTTTT. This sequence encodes CASSSLSGPRELFF.

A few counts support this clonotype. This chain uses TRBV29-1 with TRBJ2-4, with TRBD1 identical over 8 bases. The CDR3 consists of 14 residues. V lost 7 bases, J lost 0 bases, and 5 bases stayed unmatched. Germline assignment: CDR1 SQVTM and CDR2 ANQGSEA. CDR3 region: CSAGQGSAKNIQYF. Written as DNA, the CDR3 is TGCAGCGCCGGACAGGGATCAGCCAAAAACATTCAGTACTTC.